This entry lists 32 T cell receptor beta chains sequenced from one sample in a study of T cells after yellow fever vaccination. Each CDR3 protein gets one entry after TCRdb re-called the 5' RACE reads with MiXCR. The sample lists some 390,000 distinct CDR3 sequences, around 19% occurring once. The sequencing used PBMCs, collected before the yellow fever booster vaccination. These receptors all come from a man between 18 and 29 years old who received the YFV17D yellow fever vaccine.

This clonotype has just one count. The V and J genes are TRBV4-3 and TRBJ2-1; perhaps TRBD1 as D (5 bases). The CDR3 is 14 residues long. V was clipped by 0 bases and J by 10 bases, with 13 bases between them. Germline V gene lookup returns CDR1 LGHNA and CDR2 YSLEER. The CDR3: CASSQDLRGLEQFF. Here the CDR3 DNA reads TGCGCCAGCAGCCAAGATTTAAGGGGTTTGGAGCAGTTCTTC.

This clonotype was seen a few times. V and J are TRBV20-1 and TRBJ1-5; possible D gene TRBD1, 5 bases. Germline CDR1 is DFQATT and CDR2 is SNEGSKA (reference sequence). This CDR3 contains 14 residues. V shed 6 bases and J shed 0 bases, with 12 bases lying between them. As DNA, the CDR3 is TGCAGTGCCAGATCACAGGCTAGCAATCAGCCCCAGCATTTT. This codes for CSARSQASNQPQHF.

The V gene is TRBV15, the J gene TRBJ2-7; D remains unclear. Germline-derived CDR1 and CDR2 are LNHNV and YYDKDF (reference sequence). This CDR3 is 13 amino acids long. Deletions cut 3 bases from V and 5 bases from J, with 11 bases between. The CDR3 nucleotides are TGTGCCACCAGCAGGACAAATCGGGACGAGCAGTACTTC. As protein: CATSRTNRDEQYF.

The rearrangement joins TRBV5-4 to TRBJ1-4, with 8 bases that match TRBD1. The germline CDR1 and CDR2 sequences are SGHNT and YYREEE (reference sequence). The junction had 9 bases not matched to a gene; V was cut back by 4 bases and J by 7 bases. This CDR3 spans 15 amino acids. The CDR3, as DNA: TGTGCCAGCAGCCTTGACAGGGGAGAAGGTGAAAAACTGTTTTTT. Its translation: CASSLDRGEGEKLFF.

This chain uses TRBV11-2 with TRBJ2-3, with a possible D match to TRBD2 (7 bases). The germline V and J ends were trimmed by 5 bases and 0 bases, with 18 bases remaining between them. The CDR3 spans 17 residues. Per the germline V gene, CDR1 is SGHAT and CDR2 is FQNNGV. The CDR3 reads CASSPREGVMSTDTQYF. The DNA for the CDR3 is TGTGCCAGCAGCCCTAGGGAGGGGGTAATGAGCACAGATACGCAGTATTTT.

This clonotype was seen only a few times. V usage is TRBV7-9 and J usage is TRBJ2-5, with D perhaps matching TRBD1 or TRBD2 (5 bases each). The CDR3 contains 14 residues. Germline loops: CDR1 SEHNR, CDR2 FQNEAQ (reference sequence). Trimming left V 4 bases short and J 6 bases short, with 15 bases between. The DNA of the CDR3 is TGTGCCAGCAGCTCCGGGGCCAGCAAACAGACCCAGTACTTC. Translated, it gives CASSSGASKQTQYF.

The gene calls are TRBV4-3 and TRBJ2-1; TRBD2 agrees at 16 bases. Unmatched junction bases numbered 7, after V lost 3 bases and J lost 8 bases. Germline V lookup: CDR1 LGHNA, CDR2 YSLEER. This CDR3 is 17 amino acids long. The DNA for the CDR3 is TGCGCCAGCAGCCACGGGACTAGCGGGGGGGGGATGGATGAGCAGTTCTTC. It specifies CASSHGTSGGGMDEQFF.

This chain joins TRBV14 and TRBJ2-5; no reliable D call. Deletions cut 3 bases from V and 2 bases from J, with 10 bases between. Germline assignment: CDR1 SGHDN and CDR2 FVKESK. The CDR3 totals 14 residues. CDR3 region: CASSQGFGQETQYF. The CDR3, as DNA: TGTGCCAGCAGCCAGGGTTTTGGACAAGAGACCCAGTACTTC.

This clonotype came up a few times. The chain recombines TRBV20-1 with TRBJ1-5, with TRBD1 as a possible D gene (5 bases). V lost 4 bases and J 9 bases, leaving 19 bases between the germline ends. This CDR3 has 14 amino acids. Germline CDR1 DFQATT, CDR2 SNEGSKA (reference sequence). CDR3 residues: CSATGTGESGPQHF. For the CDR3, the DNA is TGCAGTGCTACCGGGACCGGGGAGTCAGGGCCCCAGCATTTT.

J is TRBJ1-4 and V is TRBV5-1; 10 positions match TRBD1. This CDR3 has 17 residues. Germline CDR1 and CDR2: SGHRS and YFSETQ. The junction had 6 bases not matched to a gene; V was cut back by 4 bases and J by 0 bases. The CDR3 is CASSGTGEWATNEKLFF. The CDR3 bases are TGCGCCAGCAGCGGGACAGGGGAGTGGGCAACTAATGAAAAACTGTTTTTT.

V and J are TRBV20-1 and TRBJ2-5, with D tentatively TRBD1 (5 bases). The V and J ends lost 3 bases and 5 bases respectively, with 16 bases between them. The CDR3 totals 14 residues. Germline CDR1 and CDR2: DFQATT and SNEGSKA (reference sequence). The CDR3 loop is CSASLHQKGETQYF. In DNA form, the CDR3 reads TGCAGTGCTAGCTTACACCAAAAGGGGGAGACCCAGTACTTC.

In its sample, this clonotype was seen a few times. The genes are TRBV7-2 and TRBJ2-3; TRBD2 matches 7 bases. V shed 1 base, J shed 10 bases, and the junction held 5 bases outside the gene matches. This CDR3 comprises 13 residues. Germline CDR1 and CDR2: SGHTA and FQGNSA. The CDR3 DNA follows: TGTGCCAGCAGCTTAGTTGCGGGGGTGGCGCAGTATTTT. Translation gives CASSLVAGVAQYF.

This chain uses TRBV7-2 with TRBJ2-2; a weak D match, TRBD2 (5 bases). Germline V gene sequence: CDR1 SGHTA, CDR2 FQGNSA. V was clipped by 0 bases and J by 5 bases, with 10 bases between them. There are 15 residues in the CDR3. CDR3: CASSLAASWTGELFF. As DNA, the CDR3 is TGTGCCAGCAGCTTAGCCGCTAGCTGGACCGGGGAGCTGTTTTTT.

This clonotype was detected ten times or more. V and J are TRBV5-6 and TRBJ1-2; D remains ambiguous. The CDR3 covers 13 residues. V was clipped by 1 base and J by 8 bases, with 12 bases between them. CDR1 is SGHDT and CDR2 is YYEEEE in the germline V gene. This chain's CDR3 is CASSLNRVDGYTF. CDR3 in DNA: TGTGCCAGCAGCTTGAACCGGGTTGACGGCTACACCTTC. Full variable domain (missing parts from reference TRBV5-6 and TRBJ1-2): DAGVTQSPTHLIKTRGQQVTLRCSPKSGHDTVSWYQQALGQGPQFIFQYYEEEERQRGNFPDRFSGHQFPNYSSELNVNALLLGDSALYLCASSLNRVDGYTFGSGTRLTVV.

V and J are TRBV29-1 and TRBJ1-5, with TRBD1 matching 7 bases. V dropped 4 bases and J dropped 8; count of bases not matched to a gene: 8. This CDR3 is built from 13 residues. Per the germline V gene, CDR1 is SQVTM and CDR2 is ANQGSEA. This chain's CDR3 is CSVGQGEGKPQHF. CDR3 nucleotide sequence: TGCAGCGTTGGGCAGGGGGAAGGAAAGCCCCAGCATTTT.

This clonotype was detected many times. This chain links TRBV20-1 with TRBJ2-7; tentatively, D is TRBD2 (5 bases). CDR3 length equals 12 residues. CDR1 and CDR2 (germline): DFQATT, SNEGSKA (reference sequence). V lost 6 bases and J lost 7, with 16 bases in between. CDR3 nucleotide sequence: TGCAGTGCGTCGGGAAGGGCGGATGAGCAGTACGTC. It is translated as CSASGRADEQYV.

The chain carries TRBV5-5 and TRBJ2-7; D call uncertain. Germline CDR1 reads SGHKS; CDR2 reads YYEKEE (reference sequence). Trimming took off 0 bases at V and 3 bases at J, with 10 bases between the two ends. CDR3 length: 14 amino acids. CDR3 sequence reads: CASSLVLGLYEQYV. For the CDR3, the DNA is TGTGCCAGCAGCTTGGTTCTGGGTCTCTACGAGCAGTACGTC.

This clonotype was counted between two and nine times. The CDR3 DNA reads as TGTGCCAGCAGTCAACGGACAGGATCCTACACTGAAGCTTTCTTT. Protein sequence: CASSQRTGSYTEAFF. The gene calls are TRBV6-5 and TRBJ1-1; 7 positions agree with TRBD1. The V gene end was trimmed by 5 bases and the J gene end by 3 bases; junction bases not matched to a gene: 9. Per germline, CDR1 MNHEY and CDR2 SVGAGI. The CDR3 runs 15 residues.

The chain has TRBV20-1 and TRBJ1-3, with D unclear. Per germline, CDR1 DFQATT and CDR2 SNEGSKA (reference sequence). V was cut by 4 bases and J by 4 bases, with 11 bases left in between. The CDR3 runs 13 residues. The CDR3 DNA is TGCAGTGCTACTTTAGGTAGCGGAAACACCATATATTTT. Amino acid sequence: CSATLGSGNTIYF.

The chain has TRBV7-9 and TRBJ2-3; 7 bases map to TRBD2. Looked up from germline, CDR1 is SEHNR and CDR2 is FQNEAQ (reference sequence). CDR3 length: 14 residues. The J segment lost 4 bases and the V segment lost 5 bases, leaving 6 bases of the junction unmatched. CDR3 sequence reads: CASSPREGADTQYF. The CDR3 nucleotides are TGTGCCAGCAGCCCCAGGGAGGGCGCAGATACGCAGTATTTT.

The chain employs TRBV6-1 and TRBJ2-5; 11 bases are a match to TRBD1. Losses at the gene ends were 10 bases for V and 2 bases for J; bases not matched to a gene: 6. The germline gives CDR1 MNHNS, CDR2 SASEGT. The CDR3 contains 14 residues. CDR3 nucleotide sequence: TGTGCCACTAGGACAGGGGGCATTCAAGAGACCCAGTACTTC. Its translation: CATRTGGIQETQYF.

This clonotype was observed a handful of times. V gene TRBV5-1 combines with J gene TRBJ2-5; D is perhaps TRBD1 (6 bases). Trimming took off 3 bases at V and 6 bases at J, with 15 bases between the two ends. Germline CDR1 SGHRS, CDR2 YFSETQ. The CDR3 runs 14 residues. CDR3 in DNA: TGCGCCAGCAGCTCCGACCTGGACAGAAAGACCCAGTACTTC. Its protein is CASSSDLDRKTQYF.

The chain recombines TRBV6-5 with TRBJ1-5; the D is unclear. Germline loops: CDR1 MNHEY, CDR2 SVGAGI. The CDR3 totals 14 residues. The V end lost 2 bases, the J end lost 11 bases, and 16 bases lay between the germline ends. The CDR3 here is CASSYGPSWRSQHF. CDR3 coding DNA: TGTGCCAGCAGTTACGGACCGTCCTGGAGGTCCCAGCATTTT.

This CDR3 is CASSRTVIETDTQYF. The CDR3 DNA sequence: TGTGCCAGCAGTCGGACAGTAATAGAGACAGATACGCAGTATTTT. This chain uses TRBV6-5 with TRBJ2-3; possible D gene TRBD1, 6 bases. The V and J ends lost 5 bases and 3 bases respectively, with 15 bases between them. This CDR3 contains 15 residues. Germline V lookup: CDR1 MNHEY, CDR2 SVGAGI.

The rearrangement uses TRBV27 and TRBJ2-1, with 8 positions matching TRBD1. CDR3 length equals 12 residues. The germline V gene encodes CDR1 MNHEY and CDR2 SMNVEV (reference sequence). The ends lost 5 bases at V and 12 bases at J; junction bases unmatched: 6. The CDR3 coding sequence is TGTGCCAGCAGTAGACAGGGGACGGGGCAGTTCTTC. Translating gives CASSRQGTGQFF.

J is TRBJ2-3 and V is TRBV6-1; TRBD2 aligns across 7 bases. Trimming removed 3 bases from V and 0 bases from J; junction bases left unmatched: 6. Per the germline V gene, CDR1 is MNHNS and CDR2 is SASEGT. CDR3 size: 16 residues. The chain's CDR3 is CASSDIAGASTDTQYF. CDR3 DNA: TGTGCCAGCAGTGACATAGCGGGCGCGAGCACAGATACGCAGTATTTT.

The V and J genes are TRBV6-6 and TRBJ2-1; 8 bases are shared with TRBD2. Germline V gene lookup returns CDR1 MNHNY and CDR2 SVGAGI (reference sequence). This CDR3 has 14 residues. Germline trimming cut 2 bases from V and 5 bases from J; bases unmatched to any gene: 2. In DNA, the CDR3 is TGTGCCAGCAGTTACCCACTAGCGGACAATGAGCAGTTCTTC. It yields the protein CASSYPLADNEQFF.

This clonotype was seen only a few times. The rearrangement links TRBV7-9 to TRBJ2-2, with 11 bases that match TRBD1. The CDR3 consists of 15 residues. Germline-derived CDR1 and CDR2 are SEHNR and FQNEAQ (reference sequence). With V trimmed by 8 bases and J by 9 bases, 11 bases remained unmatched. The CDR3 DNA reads TGTGCCAGCGACGGACAGGGGGCGAGCTCCCGGGAGCTGTTTTTT. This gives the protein CASDGQGASSRELFF. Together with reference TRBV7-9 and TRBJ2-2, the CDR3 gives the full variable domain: DTGVSQNPRHKITKRGQNVTFRCDPISEHNRLYWYRQTLGQGPEFLTYFQNEAQLEKSRLLSDRFSAERPKGSFSTLEIQRTEQGDSAMYLCASDGQGASSRELFFGEGSRLTVL.

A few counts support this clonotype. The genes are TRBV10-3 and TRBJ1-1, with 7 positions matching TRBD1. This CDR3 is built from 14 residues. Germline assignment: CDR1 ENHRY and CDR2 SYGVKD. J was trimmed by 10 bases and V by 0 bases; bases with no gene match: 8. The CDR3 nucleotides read TGTGCCATCAGTGAGTCGGGACAGCCTCTGAGAGCTTTCTTT. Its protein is CAISESGQPLRAFF.

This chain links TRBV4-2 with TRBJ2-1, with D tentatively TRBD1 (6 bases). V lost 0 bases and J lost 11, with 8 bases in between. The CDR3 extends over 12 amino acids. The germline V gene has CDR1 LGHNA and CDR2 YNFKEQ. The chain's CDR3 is CASSQEGTKQFF. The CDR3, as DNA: TGTGCCAGCAGCCAAGAGGGGACAAAGCAGTTCTTC.

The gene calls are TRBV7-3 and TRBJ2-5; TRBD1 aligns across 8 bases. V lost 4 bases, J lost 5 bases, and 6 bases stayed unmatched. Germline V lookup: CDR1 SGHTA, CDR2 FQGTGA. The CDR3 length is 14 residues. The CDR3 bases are TGTGCCAGCAGCTCAGGGGGCATGTATGAGACCCAGTACTTC. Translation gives CASSSGGMYETQYF.

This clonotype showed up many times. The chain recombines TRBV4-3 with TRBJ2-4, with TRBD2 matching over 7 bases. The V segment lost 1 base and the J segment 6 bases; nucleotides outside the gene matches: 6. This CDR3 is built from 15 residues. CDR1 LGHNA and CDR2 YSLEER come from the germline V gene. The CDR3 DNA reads TGCGCCAGCAGCCAAGTGACTAGCAGAGCAAACATTCAGTACTTC. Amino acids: CASSQVTSRANIQYF.